This T cell receptor (beta chain) came from a study of blood T cell repertoires in COVID-19. Study-level background: The United States, Italy and Spain supplied acute and convalescent COVID-19 samples. Nucleic acid was either cDNA or gDNA, and it came from T cells, B-cell-depleted T cells, or PBMCs.

In the original analysis: Reference gene primer amplification gave estimated nucleated cell counts. Data came from immunoSEQ multiplex PCR; TCRdb stores just in-frame clones and leaves some out. The V and J calls and clone size come from that table; D and trimming were worked out from the DNA. This sample has 95,000 to 150,000 clones; about four fifths occur once, and the top ten carry about 4%. This CDR3 comprises 16 residues. V lost 4 bases, J lost 4 bases, and 13 bases stayed unmatched. Germline CDR1 SGDLS, CDR2 YYNGEE. This TCR was sampled from a woman over 75 with acute or convalescent COVID-19. Sequencing used peripheral blood. This chain connects TRBV9 to TRBJ1-1, with TRBD1 matching 7 bases. The CDR3 DNA reads as TGTGCCAGCAGCCCAGAGGCAGGGGGAGGATTCACTGAAGCTTTCTTT. This sequence encodes CASSPEAGGGFTEAFF.